Given below is one TCR beta chain in context. What it recognizes is unknown. Cultured cells yielded isolated CD4+ T cells after less than 11 days. Subjects were given two BNT162b2 or mRNA-1273 vaccine doses. Assay used: immunoSEQ multiplex PCR; TCRdb lists only in-frame clones, some missing. The table includes 60,000 to 80,000 clones, 74% detected once. This sample was included in a study of vaccination effects on CD4 cells after COVID-19. The sample consisted of CD4+ T cells from PBMCs cultured without peptide, taken after COVID-19 vaccination. This sequence originates from a human donor who received a COVID-19 vaccine.

The chain's CDR3 is CATSGDREHPGELFF. CDR3 in DNA: TGTGCCACCAGTGGGGACAGGGAACACCCCGGGGAGCTGTTTTTT. This chain uses TRBV24-1 with TRBJ2-2; 9 bases line up with TRBD1. Germline V lookup: CDR1 KGHDR, CDR2 SFDVKD. This CDR3 contains 15 residues. V was clipped by 5 bases and J by 6 bases; unmatched bases: 6.